This TCR beta chain was documented in a study of early T cells in non-severe SARS-CoV-2 infection. Overall study context: Sequencing input comprised bulk RNA from unsorted whole blood; chain pairing was not available. The study, taken as a whole, reports: CD4 and private specificities were missed by VDJdb matching, which favored anti-spike CD8 responses.

In its sample, this clonotype was seen a few times. The target antigen is unknown. Tagging with unique molecular identifiers was applied to individual cDNA molecules. A single record per CDR3 protein comes from TCRdb applying MiXCR to the 5' RACE reads. The top ten hold around 6% of the sample, which has 70,000 to 85,000 distinct CDR3 sequences, less than 15% seen once. This CDR3 region has 17 residues. With V trimmed by 5 bases and J by 6 bases, 14 bases remained unmatched. In germline, CDR1 is SGHVS, CDR2 FQNEAQ. This TCR was sampled from an adult who was a healthcare worker with PCR-confirmed SARS-CoV-2 infection or an uninfected control (not recorded which). The genes are TRBV7-8 and TRBJ2-7; 12 positions match TRBD2. Source material: whole blood. The CDR3 DNA reads TGTGCCAGCAGCAGAGAGACAGGACTAGCGGGATCGGGCGAGCAGTACTTC. Residues: CASSRETGLAGSGEQYF.